This is a list of T cell receptor beta chains from one sample in a study of blood T cell repertoires in COVID-19. Here immunoSEQ multiplex PCR was the method, and the copy in TCRdb shows in-frame clones only, minus some. Among about 220,000 clones, roughly four fifths were seen once, and the ten largest hold about 2.1%. Sequenced input: peripheral blood. Receptor source: a woman aged 55-70 years with acute or convalescent COVID-19. Both conserved end residues are trimmed from each CDR3. Each record gives: V gene, CDR3 protein.

TRBV7-9 | ASSSTSGSPYEQY
TRBV24-1 | ATRRGTEAF
TRBV2 | ASRGEGSAPLH
TRBV28 | ASSLHARNGYT
TRBV7-9 | ASSLALPTGSIEAF
TRBV6-5 | ASSTGGRAEAF
TRBV4-2 | ASSPGGVEQF
TRBV6-1 | ASSETGGALNEKLF
TRBV30 | ACVQGSFGTQY
TRBV14 | ASSGGGARDRTQY
TRBV7-2 | ASSSTGRTEAF
TRBV12-3/TRBV12-4 | ASSLGDRLGYT
TRBV10-1 | ARRLGARNQPQH
TRBV7-8 | ASRKGLSSGNTIY
TRBV4-1 | ASSLRRGESPLH
TRBV6-5 | ASSRTSGRELF
TRBV7-9 | ASSTSGQGADTQY
TRBV30 | ALAGQKNEKLF
TRBV5-6 | ASSLDGGFVTDTQY
TRBV4-1 | ASSQRATGPTEAF
TRBV30 | AWNYVGYGYT
TRBV14 | ASSPQQGTYGYT
TRBV5-6 | ASSHLNTGELF
TRBV7-3 | ASSSTGVGELF
TRBV5-1 | ASAGDRFYGYT
TRBV6-1 | ASSEAGRVKRANTEAF
TRBV2 | ASSHGGGGSQETQY
TRBV11-2 | ASSEAPGQHNEQF
TRBV5-6 | ASSSGGTGFPGELF
TRBV9 | ASSVYTPSDGYT
TRBV2 | ASSVGTGGTDTQY
TRBV5-6 | ASSFRGSSYNEQF
TRBV7-2 | ASSLDRVSGQPQH
TRBV9 | ASSPQISTGELF
TRBV12-3/TRBV12-4 | ASSPTGDEQY
TRBV5-4 | ASSHTGGPEKLF
TRBV9 | ASSLTGVNTEAF
TRBV11-2 | ASSLELGQGYTEAF
TRBV9 | ASNEQGSYNEQF
TRBV28 | ASSTRDRGFQPQH
TRBV6-5 | ASIIRDYLGEQF
TRBV19 | ASSPGQRQDQPQH
TRBV7-7 | ASSLGLATQETQY
TRBV28 | ASRPTGLDNSPLH
TRBV5-1 | ASSLDVHSGLRAYEQY
TRBV19 | AFPLGQGTGNTIY
TRBV3-1/TRBV3-2 | ASGTSVGNTIY
TRBV7-2 | ASSLVSGRSTDTQY
TRBV11-2 | ASSSRGNTNYGYT
TRBV5-1 | ASSSPDNEQF
TRBV30 | AWSVQGTYEQY
TRBV4-1 | ASSQATQVSYSPLH
TRBV5-4 | ASSDRRGLNTEAF
TRBV5-1 | ASSLGRGETQY
TRBV20-1 | SASSRGNEKLF
TRBV2 | ASSDEVGYEQY
TRBV4-3 | ASSQVVGLASSYNEQF
TRBV6-2/TRBV6-3 | ASSYQMNTEAF